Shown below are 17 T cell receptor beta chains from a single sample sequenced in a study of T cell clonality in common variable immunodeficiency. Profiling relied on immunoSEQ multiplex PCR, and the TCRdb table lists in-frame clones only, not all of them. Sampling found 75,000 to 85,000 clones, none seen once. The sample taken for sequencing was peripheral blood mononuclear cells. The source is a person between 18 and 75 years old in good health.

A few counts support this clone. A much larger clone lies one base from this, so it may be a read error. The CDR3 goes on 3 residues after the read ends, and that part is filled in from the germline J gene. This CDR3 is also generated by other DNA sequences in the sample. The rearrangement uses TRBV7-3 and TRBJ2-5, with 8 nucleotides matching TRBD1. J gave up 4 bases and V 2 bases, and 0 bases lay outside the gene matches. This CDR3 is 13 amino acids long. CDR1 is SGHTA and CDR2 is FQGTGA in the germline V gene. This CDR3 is CASSLGQGETQYF. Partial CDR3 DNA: TGTGCCAGCAGCTTAGGACAGGGAGAGACC.

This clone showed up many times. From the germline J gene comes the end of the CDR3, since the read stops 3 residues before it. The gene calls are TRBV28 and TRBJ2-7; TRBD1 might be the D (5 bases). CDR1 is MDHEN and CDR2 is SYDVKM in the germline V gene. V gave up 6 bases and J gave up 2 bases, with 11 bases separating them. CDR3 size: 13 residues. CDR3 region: CASRAGITYEQYF. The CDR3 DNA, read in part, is TGTGCCAGCAGGGCAGGGATAACCTACGAG.

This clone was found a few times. CDR3 sequence reads: CSKVGTLAGTHEQYF. The CDR3 bases that were read are TGCAGTAAGGTGGGCACTCTAGCGGGCACCCACGAG. V usage is TRBV20-1 and J usage is TRBJ2-7; 8 bases are a match to TRBD2. The read ends 3 residues shy of where the CDR3 ends; the end is completed using the germline J gene. The CDR3 is made up of 15 amino acids. Unmatched junction bases numbered 17, after V lost 8 bases and J lost 5 bases. The germline V gene encodes CDR1 DFQATT and CDR2 SNEGSKA (reference sequence).

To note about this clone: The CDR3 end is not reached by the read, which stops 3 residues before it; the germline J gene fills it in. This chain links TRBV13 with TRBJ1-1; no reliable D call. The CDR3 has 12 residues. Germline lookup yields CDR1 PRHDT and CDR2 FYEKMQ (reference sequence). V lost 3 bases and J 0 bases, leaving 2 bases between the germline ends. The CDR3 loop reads CASSFMNTEAFF. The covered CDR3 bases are TGTGCCAGCAGCTTTATGAACACTGAA.

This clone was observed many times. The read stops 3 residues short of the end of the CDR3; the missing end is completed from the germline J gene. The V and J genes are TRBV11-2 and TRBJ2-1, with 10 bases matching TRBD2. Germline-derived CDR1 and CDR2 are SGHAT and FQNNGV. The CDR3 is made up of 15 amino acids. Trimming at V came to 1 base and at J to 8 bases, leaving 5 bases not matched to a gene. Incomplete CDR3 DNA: TGTGCCAGCAGCTTAGGTTCTAGCGGGAGTCATGAG. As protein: CASSLGSSGSHE. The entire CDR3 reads CASSLGSSGSHEQFF.

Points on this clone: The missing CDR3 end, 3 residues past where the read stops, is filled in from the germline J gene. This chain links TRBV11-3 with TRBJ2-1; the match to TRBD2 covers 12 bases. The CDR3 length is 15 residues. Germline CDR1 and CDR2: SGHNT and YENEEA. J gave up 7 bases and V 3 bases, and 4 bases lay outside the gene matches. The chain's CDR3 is CASSFGLAGRNEQFF. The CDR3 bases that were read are TGTGCCAGCAGCTTTGGACTAGCGGGAAGGAATGAG.

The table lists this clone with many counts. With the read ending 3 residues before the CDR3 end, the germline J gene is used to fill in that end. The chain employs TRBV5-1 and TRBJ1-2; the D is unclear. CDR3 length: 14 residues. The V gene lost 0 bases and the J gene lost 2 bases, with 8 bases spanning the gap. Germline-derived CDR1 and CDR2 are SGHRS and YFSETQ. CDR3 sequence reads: CASSLAGTNYGYTF. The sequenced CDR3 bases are TGCGCCAGCAGCTTGGCAGGTACCAACTATGGC.

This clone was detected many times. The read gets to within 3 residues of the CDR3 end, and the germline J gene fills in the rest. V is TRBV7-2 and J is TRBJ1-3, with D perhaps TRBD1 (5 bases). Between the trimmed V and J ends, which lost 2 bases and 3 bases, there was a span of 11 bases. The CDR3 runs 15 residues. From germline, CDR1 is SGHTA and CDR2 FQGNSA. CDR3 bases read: TGTGCCAGCAGCTTAAAGGGGTTCGGTGGAAACACC. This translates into CASSLKGFGGNT. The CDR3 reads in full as CASSLKGFGGNTIYF.

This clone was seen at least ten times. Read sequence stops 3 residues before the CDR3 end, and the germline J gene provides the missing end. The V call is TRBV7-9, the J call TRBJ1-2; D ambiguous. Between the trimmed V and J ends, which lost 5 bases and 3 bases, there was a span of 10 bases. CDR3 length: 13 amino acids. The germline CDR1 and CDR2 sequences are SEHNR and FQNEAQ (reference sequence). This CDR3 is CASSPPMDYGYTF. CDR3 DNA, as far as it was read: TGTGCCAGCAGCCCCCCTATGGACTATGGC.

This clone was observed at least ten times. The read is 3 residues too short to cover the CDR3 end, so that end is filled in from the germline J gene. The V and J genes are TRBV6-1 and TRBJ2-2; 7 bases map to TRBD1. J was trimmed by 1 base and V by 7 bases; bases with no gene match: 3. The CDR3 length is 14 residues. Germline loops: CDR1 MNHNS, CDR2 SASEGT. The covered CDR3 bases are TGTGCCAGCAATGACAGGGTGAACACCGGGGAG. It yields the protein CASNDRVNTGE. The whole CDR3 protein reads CASNDRVNTGELFF.

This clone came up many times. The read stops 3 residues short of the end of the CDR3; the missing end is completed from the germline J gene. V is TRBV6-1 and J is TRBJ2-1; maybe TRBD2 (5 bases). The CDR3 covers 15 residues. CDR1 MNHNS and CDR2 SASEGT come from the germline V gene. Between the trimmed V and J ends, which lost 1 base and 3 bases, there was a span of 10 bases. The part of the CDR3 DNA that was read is TGTGCCAGCAGTGAAGAACTAGAATTCTACAATGAG. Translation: CASSEELEFYNE. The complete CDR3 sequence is CASSEELEFYNEQFF.

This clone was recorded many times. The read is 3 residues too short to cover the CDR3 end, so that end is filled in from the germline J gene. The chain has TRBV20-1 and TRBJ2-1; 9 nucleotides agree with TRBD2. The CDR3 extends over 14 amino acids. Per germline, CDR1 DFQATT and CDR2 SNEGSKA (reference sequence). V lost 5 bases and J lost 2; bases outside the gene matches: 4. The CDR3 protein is CSAGSGRTYNEQFF. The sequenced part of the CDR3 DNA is TGCAGTGCTGGGAGCGGGAGGACCTACAATGAG.

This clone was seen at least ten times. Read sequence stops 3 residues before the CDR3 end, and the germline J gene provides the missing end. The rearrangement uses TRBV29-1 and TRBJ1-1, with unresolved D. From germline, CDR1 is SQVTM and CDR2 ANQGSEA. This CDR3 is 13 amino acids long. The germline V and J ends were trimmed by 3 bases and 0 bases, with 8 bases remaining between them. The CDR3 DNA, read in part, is TGCAGCGTTGAGGGCAGTCTGAACACTGAA. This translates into CSVEGSLNTE. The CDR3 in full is CSVEGSLNTEAFF.

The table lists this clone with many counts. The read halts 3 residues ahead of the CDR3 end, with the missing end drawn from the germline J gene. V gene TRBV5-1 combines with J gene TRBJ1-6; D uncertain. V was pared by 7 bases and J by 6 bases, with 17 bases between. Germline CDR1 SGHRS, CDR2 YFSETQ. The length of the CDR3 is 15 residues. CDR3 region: CASREESGGNSPLHF. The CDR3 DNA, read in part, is TGCGCCAGCCGAGAAGAATCCGGTGGTAATTCACCC.

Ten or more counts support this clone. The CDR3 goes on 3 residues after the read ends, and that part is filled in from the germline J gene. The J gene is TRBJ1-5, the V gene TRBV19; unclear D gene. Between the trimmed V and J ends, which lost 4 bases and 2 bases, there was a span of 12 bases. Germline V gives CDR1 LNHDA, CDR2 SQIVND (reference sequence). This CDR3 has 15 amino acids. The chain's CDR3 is CASSTLTSGNQPQHF. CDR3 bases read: TGTGCCAGTAGTACCTTGACCAGCGGCAATCAGCCC.

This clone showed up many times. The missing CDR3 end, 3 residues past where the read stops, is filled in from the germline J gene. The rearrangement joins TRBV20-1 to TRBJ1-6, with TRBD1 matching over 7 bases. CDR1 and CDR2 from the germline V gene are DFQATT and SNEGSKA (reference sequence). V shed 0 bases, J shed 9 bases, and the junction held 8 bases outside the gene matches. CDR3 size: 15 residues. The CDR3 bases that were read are TGCAGTGCTAGAGATATAGGGACAGACTTTTCACCC. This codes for CSARDIGTDFSP. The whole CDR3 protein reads CSARDIGTDFSPLHF.

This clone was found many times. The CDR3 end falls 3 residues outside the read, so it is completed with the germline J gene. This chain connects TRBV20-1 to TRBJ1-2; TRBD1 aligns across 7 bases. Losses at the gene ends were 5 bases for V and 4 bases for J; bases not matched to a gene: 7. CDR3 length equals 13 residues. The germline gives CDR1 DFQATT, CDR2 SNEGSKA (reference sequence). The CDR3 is CSAGTVEAYGYTF. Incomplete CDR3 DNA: TGCAGTGCTGGGACAGTGGAGGCCTATGGC.